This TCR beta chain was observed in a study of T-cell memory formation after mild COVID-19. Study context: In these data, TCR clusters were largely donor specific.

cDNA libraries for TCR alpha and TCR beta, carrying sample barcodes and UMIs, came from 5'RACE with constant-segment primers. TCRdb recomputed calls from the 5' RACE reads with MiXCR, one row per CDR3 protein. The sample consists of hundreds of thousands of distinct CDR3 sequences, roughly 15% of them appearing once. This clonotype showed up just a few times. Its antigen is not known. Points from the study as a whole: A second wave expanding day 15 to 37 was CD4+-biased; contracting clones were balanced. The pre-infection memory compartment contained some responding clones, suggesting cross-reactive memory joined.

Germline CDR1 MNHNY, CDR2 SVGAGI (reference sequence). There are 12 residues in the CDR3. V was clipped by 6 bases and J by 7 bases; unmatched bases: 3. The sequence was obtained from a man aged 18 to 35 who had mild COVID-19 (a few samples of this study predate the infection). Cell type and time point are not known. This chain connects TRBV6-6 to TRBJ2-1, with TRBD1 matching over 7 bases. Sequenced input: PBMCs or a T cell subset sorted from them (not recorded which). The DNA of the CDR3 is TGTGCCAGCAGGTCACAGGGGAATGAGCAGTTCTTC. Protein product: CASRSQGNEQFF.